This record looks at one TCR beta chain sequence and its context. Its matching antigen is unknown. Sequencing was performed with immunoSEQ multiplex PCR; in TCRdb, only in-frame clones are kept and a portion is missing. The table includes 15,000 to 20,000 clones, around 74% detected once. Unexposed donor CD4+ T cells date from about 2011-2018, before the COVID-19 pandemic. After roughly ten days of culture, CD4+ T cells were isolated. This record belongs to a study of CD4 T cells in relation to SARS-CoV-2 and coronaviruses. Study in general: PBMCs were cultured with antigen for approximately nine days before TCR beta sequencing. Study-level results: This crossreactivity analysis covered spike protein alone, no other viral proteins.

From germline, CDR1 is SGHRS and CDR2 YFSETQ. The CDR3 extends over 16 amino acids. V shed 0 bases and J 3 bases; nucleotides not matched to a gene: 5. V usage is TRBV5-1 and J usage is TRBJ1-5; 8 nucleotides agree with TRBD1. Sequenced: CD4+ T cells from PBMCs, cultured in vitro. The TCR originated in a human donor in good health. CDR3 loop: CASSLGSGGINQPQHF. In nucleotides, the CDR3 is TGCGCCAGCAGCTTGGGGTCAGGGGGCATCAATCAGCCCCAGCATTTT.